The clone carrying this T cell receptor beta chain has at least ten counts. Its antigen is unidentified. This sample was taken from a study of CD8+CD57+ T cells in acquired aplastic anemia. The wider study: Average DNA yield from sorted CD4+ and CD8+ cells was approximately 3.2 ug.

CDR1 SGHDT and CDR2 YYEEEE come from the germline V gene. The CDR3 extends over 16 amino acids. With 3 bases removed from V and 8 bases from J, the gap between germline ends came to 20 bases. Genomic DNA was employed as the template in profiling TCR beta VDJ and CDR3. MiXCR was run by TCRdb on the reads, yielding one entry per CDR3 protein. The table shows about 110,000 distinct CDR3 sequences, with around half occurring only once. Findings of the study overall: The same twenty-nine CD8+ CDR3 sequences occurred in patients and in controls.

J is TRBJ1-4 and V is TRBV5-6, with a weak D call TRBD1 (5 bases). The sequence came from a human donor in good health, serving as a control. The sequenced sample consisted of sorted CD4+, CD8+, or CD8+CD57+ T cells (not recorded which) from PBMCs. The CDR3 region is CASSSWVGARVEKLFF. CDR3 DNA sequence: TGTGCCAGCAGCTCCTGGGTCGGGGCACGGGTAGAAAAACTGTTTTTT.